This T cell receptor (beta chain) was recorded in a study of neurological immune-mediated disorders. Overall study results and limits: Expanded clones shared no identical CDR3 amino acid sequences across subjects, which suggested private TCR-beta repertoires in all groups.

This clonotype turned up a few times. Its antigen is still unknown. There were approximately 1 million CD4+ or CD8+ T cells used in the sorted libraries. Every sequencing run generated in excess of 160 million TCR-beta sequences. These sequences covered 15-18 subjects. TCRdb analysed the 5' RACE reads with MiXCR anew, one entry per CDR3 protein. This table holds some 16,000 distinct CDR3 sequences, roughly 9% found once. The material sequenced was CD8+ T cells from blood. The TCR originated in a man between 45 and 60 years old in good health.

Here the CDR3 reads CASSMGGPAKNIQYF. CDR3 DNA: TGTGCCAGCAGCATGGGGGGGCCAGCCAAAAACATTCAGTACTTC. The gene calls are TRBV7-9 and TRBJ2-4; a weak D match, TRBD2 (7 bases). In germline, CDR1 is SEHNR, CDR2 FQNEAQ (reference sequence). This CDR3 has 15 residues. V dropped 5 bases and J dropped 0 bases, with 11 bases sitting between them.